Presented here are 21 T cell receptor beta chains from one specimen sequenced in a study of T cell repertoires in cytomegalovirus infection. Which antigens these TCRs recognize remains unknown. From the reads, TCRdb called clonotypes with MiXCR, one entry per CDR3 protein. In the table there are a few hundred thousand distinct CDR3 sequences, roughly 25% of which are singletons. This material consisted of cultured PBMCs, taken from culture after CMV antigen stimulation. The receptors come from a human donor in good health (CMV status not recorded). Some clones in this sample may be carry-over from other donors' samples.

This clonotype came up a few times. The rearrangement joins TRBV27 to TRBJ2-1, with 15 bases fitting TRBD2. The CDR3 has 18 amino acids. Germline CDR1 MNHEY, CDR2 SMNVEV (reference sequence). J gave up 2 bases and V 7 bases, and 9 bases lay outside the gene matches. The CDR3 reads CASIRTSGRGVAYNEQFF. CDR3 DNA sequence: TGTGCCAGCATCCGGACTAGCGGGAGGGGTGTGGCCTACAATGAGCAGTTCTTC.

A few counts support this clonotype. The rearrangement uses TRBV15 and TRBJ2-3; the match to TRBD2 covers 11 bases. The CDR3 covers 16 residues. The germline CDR1 and CDR2 sequences are LNHNV and YYDKDF (reference sequence). Trimming cost V 2 bases and J 4 bases; bases outside gene matches: 5. This chain's CDR3 is CATSRSPSGRPDTQYF. CDR3 coding DNA: TGTGCCACCAGCAGATCCCCTAGCGGGAGGCCAGATACGCAGTATTTT.

This chain joins TRBV5-4 and TRBJ1-2; TRBD1 is a possible D gene (6 bases). Germline lookup yields CDR1 SGHNT and CDR2 YYREEE (reference sequence). The CDR3 has 14 residues. V was pared by 4 bases and J by 0 bases, with 10 bases between. In DNA, the CDR3 is TGTGCCAGCAGCGGGGGCTGGACTAACTATGGCTACACCTTC. Protein product: CASSGGWTNYGYTF.

This clonotype has ten or more counts. The chain employs TRBV7-8 and TRBJ2-2; a weak D match, TRBD1 (6 bases). V was shortened by 5 bases and J by 2 bases, with 12 bases between the two germline ends. The CDR3 sequence is 15 residues long. Germline CDR1 reads SGHVS; CDR2 reads FQNEAQ. The CDR3 region is CASSQDRVNTGELFF. Written as DNA, the CDR3 is TGTGCCAGCAGCCAGGACAGAGTTAACACCGGGGAGCTGTTTTTT.

The table lists this clonotype with a few counts. The chain couples TRBV4-3 to TRBJ2-1; D is unclear. CDR3 size: 18 residues. Germline V gene data show CDR1 as LGHNA and CDR2 as YSLEER. Deletions cut 0 bases from V and 2 bases from J, with 17 bases between. The CDR3: CASSQETRLLPPYNEQFF. The CDR3, as DNA: TGCGCCAGCAGCCAAGAAACGAGGCTCCTCCCCCCCTACAATGAGCAGTTCTTC.

This clonotype was observed a handful of times. The CDR3 bases are TGTGCCAGCAGCTTGACTAGCGGGAGGGCCAAGGAGCAGTTCTTC. Amino acids: CASSLTSGRAKEQFF. The rearrangement links TRBV5-4 to TRBJ2-1; 13 positions agree with TRBD2. This CDR3 comprises 15 residues. With V trimmed by 1 base and J by 10 bases, 5 bases remained unmatched. From germline, CDR1 is SGHNT and CDR2 YYREEE (reference sequence).

Comments on this clonotype: At one end the junction does not follow the germline gene, possibly because of a read error. The V call is TRBV29-1, the J call TRBJ1-1; D unclear. This CDR3 contains 10 residues. Per the germline V gene, CDR1 is SQVTM and CDR2 is ANQGSEA. This CDR3 reads CSVEDWVTNF. The DNA of the CDR3 is TGCAGCGTTGAAGATTGGGTTACGAATTTT. Full variable domain (rest looked up from reference TRBV29-1 and TRBJ1-1): SAVISQKPSRDICQRGTSLTIQCQVDSQVTMMFWYRQQPGQSLTLIATANQGSEATYESGFVIDKFPISRPNLTFSTLTVSNMSPEDSSIYLCSVEDWVTNFGQGTRLTVV.

This clonotype was detected a few times. The genes are TRBV10-3 and TRBJ2-1; TRBD2 matches 11 bases. Trimming removed 11 bases from V and 7 bases from J; junction bases left unmatched: 10. Germline assignment: CDR1 ENHRY and CDR2 SYGVKD. The CDR3 covers 14 residues. The DNA of the CDR3 is TGTGCCGCCGATAGCGGGAGGGCCCGAAATGAGCAGTTCTTC. This codes for CAADSGRARNEQFF.

This clonotype was seen only a few times. The CDR3 is CASSLVTNTGELFF. CDR3 nucleotides: TGTGCCAGCAGCTTAGTCACGAACACCGGGGAGCTGTTTTTT. The genes are TRBV7-8 and TRBJ2-2; no reliable D call. V dropped 1 base and J dropped 0 bases, with 3 bases sitting between them. This CDR3 region has 14 residues. The germline CDR1 and CDR2 sequences are SGHVS and FQNEAQ.

The table lists this clonotype with many counts. The chain has TRBV7-2 and TRBJ1-4, with 10 positions matching TRBD1. Germline CDR1 reads SGHTA; CDR2 reads FQGNSA. Trimming cost V 4 bases and J 12 bases; bases outside gene matches: 8. This CDR3 has 14 residues. DNA of the CDR3: TGTGCCAGCAGCTCCGGGACAGGGGATCAAGAACTGTTTTTT. Amino acid sequence: CASSSGTGDQELFF.

This rearrangement joins TRBV24-1 to TRBJ2-1, with TRBD2 as a possible D gene (5 bases). The germline V gene has CDR1 KGHDR and CDR2 SFDVKD. V lost 5 bases and J lost 5, with 12 bases in between. The CDR3 totals 14 residues. Here the CDR3 reads CATSVASRDNEQFF. Written as DNA, the CDR3 is TGTGCCACCAGTGTCGCTAGCAGAGACAATGAGCAGTTCTTC.

This clonotype was detected a few times. The rearrangement uses TRBV24-1 and TRBJ1-5; perhaps TRBD1 as D (6 bases). V lost 4 bases to trimming and J lost 7 bases, with 13 bases between them. In germline, CDR1 is KGHDR, CDR2 SFDVKD. The CDR3 length is 14 residues. CDR3 protein: CATSDRTGLQPQHF. The CDR3 nucleotides are TGTGCCACCAGTGACCGAACAGGGTTGCAGCCCCAGCATTTT.

This CDR3 reads CASSGQTKGGSSGANVLTF. CDR3 DNA: TGTGCCAGTAGTGGACAAACTAAGGGGGGAAGCTCTGGGGCCAACGTCCTGACTTTC. V usage is TRBV19 and J usage is TRBJ2-6; the D call may be TRBD1 or TRBD2 (6 bases each). CDR1 and CDR2 from the germline V gene are LNHDA and SQIVND (reference sequence). This CDR3 is built from 19 residues. The V gene lost 5 bases and the J gene lost 0 bases, with 20 bases spanning the gap.

This clonotype was observed at least ten times. J is TRBJ2-3 and V is TRBV7-2; maybe TRBD1 (5 bases). The germline V and J ends were trimmed by 0 bases and 9 bases, with 10 bases remaining between them. This CDR3 comprises 13 residues. CDR1 is SGHTA and CDR2 is FQGNSA in the germline V gene. The CDR3 nucleotides are TGTGCCAGCAGCTTAGCCAGGGAAGGGACGCAGTATTTT. Protein: CASSLAREGTQYF.

The rearrangement links TRBV7-9 to TRBJ2-7, with TRBD2 matching 7 bases. The germline CDR1 and CDR2 sequences are SEHNR and FQNEAQ (reference sequence). This CDR3 has 14 residues. V was pared by 4 bases and J by 4 bases, with 7 bases of the junction left unmatched. For the CDR3, the DNA is TGTGCCAGCAGCTATGGCGGGAGTTTTTACGAGCAGTACGTC. Translation: CASSYGGSFYEQYV.

The gene calls are TRBV18 and TRBJ1-1; 7 bases line up with TRBD1. The V segment lost 6 bases and the J segment 7 bases; nucleotides outside the gene matches: 11. The CDR3 loop spans 14 amino acids. Germline V CDR1 and CDR2: KGHSH, LQKENI. As DNA, the CDR3 is TGTGCCAGCTCTACGGGGAGGGGGCGAAATGAAGCTTTCTTT. Translation gives CASSTGRGRNEAFF.

Only a few counts were recorded for this clonotype. The rearrangement joins TRBV6-1 to TRBJ1-6, with 7 bases that match TRBD1. CDR3 length: 14 residues. Germline lookup yields CDR1 MNHNS and CDR2 SASEGT. V shed 8 bases, J shed 4 bases, and the junction held 5 bases outside the gene matches. The CDR3 here is CASGDRPYNSPLHF. The CDR3 nucleotides are TGTGCCAGCGGGGACAGACCTTATAATTCACCCCTCCACTTT.

Turning to this clonotype: It may be a read error: a sequence one base away is much more abundant. The rearrangement uses TRBV7-2 and TRBJ2-3, with D perhaps TRBD1 or TRBD2 (6 bases each). Germline lookup yields CDR1 SGHTA and CDR2 FQGNSA. The CDR3 runs 13 residues. CDR3 loop: CASSTGGTDTQNF. The CDR3 DNA follows: TGTGCCAGCAGCACCGGGGGCACAGATACGCAGAATTTT.

This chain connects TRBV7-9 to TRBJ1-3; no clear D gene. Germline values: CDR1 SEHNR, CDR2 FQNEAQ (reference sequence). V was pared by 5 bases and J by 7 bases, with 15 bases between. This CDR3 is 14 amino acids long. CDR3 residues: CASSILSARNTIYF. The CDR3, as DNA: TGTGCCAGCAGCATATTAAGTGCCAGGAACACCATATATTTT.

In DNA, the CDR3 is TGTGCCAGCAGTTGCGCGGTTGGGTACACCGGGGAGCTGTTTTTT. It codes for CASSCAVGYTGELFF. The chain links TRBV6-2 or TRBV6-3 to TRBJ2-2; D gene ambiguous. The CDR3 has 15 amino acids. The germline V gene encodes CDR1 MNHEY and CDR2 SVGEGT. V lost 4 bases, J lost 3 bases, and 12 bases lay in between.

This clonotype has more than one count but fewer than ten. The chain uses TRBV6-2 or TRBV6-3 and TRBJ2-2; TRBD1 aligns across 7 bases. The germline gives CDR1 MNHEY, CDR2 SVGEGT. This CDR3 contains 15 residues. J was trimmed by 2 bases and V by 3 bases; bases with no gene match: 3. The CDR3: CASSYGTDNTGELFF. The CDR3 bases are TGTGCCAGCAGTTATGGGACAGACAACACCGGGGAGCTGTTTTTT.